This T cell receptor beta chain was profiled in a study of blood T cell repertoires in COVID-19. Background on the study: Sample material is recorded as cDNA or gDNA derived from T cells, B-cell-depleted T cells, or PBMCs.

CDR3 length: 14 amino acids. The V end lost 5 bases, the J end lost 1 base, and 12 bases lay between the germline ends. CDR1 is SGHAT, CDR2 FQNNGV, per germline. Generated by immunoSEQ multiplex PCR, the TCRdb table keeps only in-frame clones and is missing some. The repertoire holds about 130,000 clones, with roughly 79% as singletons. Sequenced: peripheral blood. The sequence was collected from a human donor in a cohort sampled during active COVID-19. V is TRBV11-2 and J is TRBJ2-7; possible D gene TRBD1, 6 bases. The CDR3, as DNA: TGTGCCAGCAGCAAGATACAGGGATCCTACGAGCAGTACTTC. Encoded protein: CASSKIQGSYEQYF.